This T cell receptor (beta chain) was recorded in a study of blood T cell repertoires in COVID-19. Study-wide background: Specimens from acute and convalescent COVID-19 originated in the United States, Italy and Spain. Sources were T cells, B-cell-depleted T cells, or PBMCs; the material itself was cDNA or gDNA.

The CDR3 consists of 14 residues. The V gene's germline CDR1 is KGHSH and CDR2 LQKENI. The ends were cut back, 3 bases at V and 4 bases at J, with 9 bases in the middle. Under the authors' procedure: Quantification of nucleated cells was approximated via reference gene primer amplification. Clones were sequenced by immunoSEQ multiplex PCR, and TCRdb holds only the in-frame ones, with some missing. V and J calls and clone size are as listed in that table; D and trimming were resolved from the DNA. The sample lists about 170,000 clones; approximately 85% were seen once. The clonotype comes from a man between 60 and 70 years old who had recovered from COVID-19. Sequencing used peripheral blood. The chain recombines TRBV18 with TRBJ2-2; TRBD2 might be the D (5 bases). For the CDR3, the DNA is TGTGCCAGCTCACCGAGCCGGGGCACCGGGGAGCTGTTTTTT. The encoded protein is CASSPSRGTGELFF.